This T cell receptor beta chain is drawn from a study of blood T cells in healthy people across ages. Overall study findings and caveats: Both higher diversity and more naive CD4+ cells marked long-lived donors when set against aged donors.

A remark on this clonotype: The antigen remains unidentified.

Healthy Caucasian individuals from Russia aged roughly 6 to 100 were enrolled as donors. Donors each provided 7.5 to 10 milliliters of peripheral blood. Sample-barcoded 5' priming and a J-beta primer mix drove a second PCR of about 6 to 12 cycles. TCRdb re-analysed the 5' RACE reads in MiXCR, keeping a single row per CDR3 protein. The sample yields around 800,000 distinct CDR3 sequences, roughly 26% seen once. The same sample was also used in a study of T cells of mothers and their children.

Material for sequencing was blood. The receptor's source is a boy younger than 18 in good health.

The CDR3 spells CSVVRPAKNIQYF. The CDR3 coding sequence is TGCAGCGTTGTGAGGCCCGCCAAAAACATTCAGTACTTC. The chain combines TRBV29-1 with TRBJ2-4; D remains ambiguous. The germline V gene encodes CDR1 SQVTM and CDR2 ANQGSEA. Trimming cost V 4 bases and J 1 base, with 8 bases left between them. The CDR3 totals 13 residues.